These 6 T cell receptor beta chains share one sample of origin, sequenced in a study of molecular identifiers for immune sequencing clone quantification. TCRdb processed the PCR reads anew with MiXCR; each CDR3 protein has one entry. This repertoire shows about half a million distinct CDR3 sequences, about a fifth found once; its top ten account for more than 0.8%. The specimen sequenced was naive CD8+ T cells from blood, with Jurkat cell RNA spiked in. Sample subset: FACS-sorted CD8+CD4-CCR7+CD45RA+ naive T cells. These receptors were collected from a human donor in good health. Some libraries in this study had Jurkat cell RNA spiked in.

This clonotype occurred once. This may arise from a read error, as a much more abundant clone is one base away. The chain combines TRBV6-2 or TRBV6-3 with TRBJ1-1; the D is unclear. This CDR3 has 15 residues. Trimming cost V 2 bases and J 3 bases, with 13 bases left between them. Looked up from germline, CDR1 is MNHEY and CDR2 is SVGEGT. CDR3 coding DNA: TGTGCCAGCAGTTACCCCCGATTTTTGGACACTGAAGCTTTCTTT. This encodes CASSYPRFLDTEAFF.

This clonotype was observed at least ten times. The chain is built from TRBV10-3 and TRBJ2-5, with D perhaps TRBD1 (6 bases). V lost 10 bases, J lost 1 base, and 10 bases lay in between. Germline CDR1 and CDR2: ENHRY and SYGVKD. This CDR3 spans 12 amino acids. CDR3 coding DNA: TGTGCCAGCGGACAGCCCCAAGAGACCCAGTACTTC. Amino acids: CASGQPQETQYF.

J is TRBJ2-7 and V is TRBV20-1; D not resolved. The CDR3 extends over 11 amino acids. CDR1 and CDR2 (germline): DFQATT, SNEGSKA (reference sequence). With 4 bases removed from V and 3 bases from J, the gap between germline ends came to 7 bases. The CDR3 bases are TGCAGTGCTAATACAGTCTACGAGCAGTACTTC. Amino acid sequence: CSANTVYEQYF.

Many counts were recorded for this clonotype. The CDR3 DNA reads as TGTGCCAGCAGTACCCACGGGGGGGTTAGCGATACGCAGTATTTT. This translates into CASSTHGGVSDTQYF. The J gene is TRBJ2-3, the V gene TRBV12-3 or TRBV12-4, with 8 bases fitting TRBD2. Germline trimming cut 5 bases from V and 6 bases from J; bases unmatched to any gene: 10. The CDR3 is 15 residues long.

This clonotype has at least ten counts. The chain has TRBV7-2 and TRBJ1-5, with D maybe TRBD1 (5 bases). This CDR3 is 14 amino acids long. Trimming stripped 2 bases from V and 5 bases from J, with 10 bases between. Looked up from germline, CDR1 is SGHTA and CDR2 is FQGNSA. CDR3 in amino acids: CASSLWGIDQPQHF. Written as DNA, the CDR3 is TGTGCCAGCAGCTTATGGGGGATCGATCAGCCCCAGCATTTT. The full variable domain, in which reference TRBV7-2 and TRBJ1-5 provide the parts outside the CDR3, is GAGVSQSPSNKVTEKGKDVELRCDPISGHTALYWYRQSLGQGLEFLIYFQGNSAPDKSGLPSDRFSAERTGGSVSTLTIQRTQQEDSAVYLCASSLWGIDQPQHFGDGTRLSIL.

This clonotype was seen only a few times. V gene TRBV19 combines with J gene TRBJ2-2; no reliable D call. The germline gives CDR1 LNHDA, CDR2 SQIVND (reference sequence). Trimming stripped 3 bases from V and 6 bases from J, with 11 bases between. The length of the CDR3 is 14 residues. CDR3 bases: TGTGCCAGTAGTATTGGCTATAGTGCCGGGGAGCTGTTTTTT. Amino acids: CASSIGYSAGELFF. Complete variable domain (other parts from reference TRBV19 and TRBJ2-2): DGGITQSPKYLFRKEGQNVTLSCEQNLNHDAMYWYRQDPGQGLRLIYYSQIVNDFQKGDIAEGYSVSREKKESFPLTVTSAQKNPTAFYLCASSIGYSAGELFFGEGSRLTVL.